This record looks at one T cell receptor (beta chain) sequence and its context. Its target is unknown. The data originate from a study of cytomegalovirus exposure and HLA in healthy donors. General study points: Several of the most significant clusters appeared linked to common viral pathogens, based on a later analysis.

The PCR contained 60 Vbeta and 13 Jbeta primers. The assay was immunoSEQ multiplex PCR, and TCRdb's table has in-frame clones only and misses some. This sample yields approximately 140,000 clones, of which approximately 83% are seen a single time; approximately 2.4% belongs to the top ten. The germline V gene has CDR1 SGHVS and CDR2 FQNEAQ. Between the trimmed V and J ends, which lost 5 bases and 7 bases, there was a span of 21 bases. The CDR3 has 16 residues. The V call is TRBV7-8, the J call TRBJ2-1; possible D gene TRBD1, 7 bases. The source material was PBMCs. The source is a male donor in good health and CMV-seronegative. The CDR3 DNA reads TGTGCCAGCAGCCCAGTAGGAGGGGGCGCAAGAAATGAGCAGTTCTTC. It translates to CASSPVGGGARNEQFF.